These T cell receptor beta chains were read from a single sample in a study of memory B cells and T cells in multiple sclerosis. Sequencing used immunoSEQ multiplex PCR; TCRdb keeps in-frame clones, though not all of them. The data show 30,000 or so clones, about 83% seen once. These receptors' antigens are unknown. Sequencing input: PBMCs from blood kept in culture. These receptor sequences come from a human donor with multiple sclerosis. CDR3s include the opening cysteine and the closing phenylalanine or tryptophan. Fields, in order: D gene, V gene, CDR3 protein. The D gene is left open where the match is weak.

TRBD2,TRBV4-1,CASSQPPGGPDEQYF
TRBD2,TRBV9,CASSVGFGLADYEQYF
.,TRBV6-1,CASSESGGINGYTF
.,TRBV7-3,CASSLIPSTDTQYF
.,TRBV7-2,CASSLTTRGTGELFF
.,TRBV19,CASSRADTQYF
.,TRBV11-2,CASSLVWDNEQFF
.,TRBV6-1,CASKQGALGNQPQHF
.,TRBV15,CATSRDKAADTQYF
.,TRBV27,CASSSPGTAKNIQYF
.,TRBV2,CASGEQIPYEQYF
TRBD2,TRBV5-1,CASSSLVAGGVTDTQYF
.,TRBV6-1,CASSEIYEQYF
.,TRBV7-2,CASNIRQGSYNEQFF
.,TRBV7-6,CASSLEAGGRTIYGYTF
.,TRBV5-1,CASSPMGGSSGNTIYF
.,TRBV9,CASSVGRGTDTQYF
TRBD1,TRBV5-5,CASRFNQGAPNYEQYF